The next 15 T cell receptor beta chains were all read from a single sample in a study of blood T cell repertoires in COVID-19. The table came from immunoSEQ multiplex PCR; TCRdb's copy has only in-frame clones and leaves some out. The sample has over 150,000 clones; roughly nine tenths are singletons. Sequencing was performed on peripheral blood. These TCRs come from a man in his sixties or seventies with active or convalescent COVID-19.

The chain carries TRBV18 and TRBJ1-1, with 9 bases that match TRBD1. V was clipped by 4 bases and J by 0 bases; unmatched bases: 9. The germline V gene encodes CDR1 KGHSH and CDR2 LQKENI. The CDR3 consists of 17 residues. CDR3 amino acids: CASSLQGASWMNTEAFF. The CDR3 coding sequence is TGTGCCAGCTCACTACAGGGGGCATCCTGGATGAACACTGAAGCTTTCTTT.

CDR3 sequence: CASSFRGISTDTQYF. In DNA form, the CDR3 reads TGTGCCAGCAGTTTCAGGGGGATTAGCACAGATACGCAGTATTTT. The chain combines TRBV5-6 with TRBJ2-3; 7 bases map to TRBD1. V was clipped by 5 bases and J by 0 bases; unmatched bases: 6. CDR1 and CDR2 (germline): SGHDT, YYEEEE. This CDR3 is built from 15 residues.

The CDR3: CASKWTANTGELFF. The DNA of the CDR3 is TGTGCCAGCAAATGGACAGCGAACACCGGGGAGCTGTTTTTT. This chain uses TRBV27 with TRBJ2-2, with D perhaps TRBD1 (6 bases). CDR1 and CDR2 from the germline V gene are MNHEY and SMNVEV (reference sequence). The CDR3 consists of 14 residues. With 7 bases removed from V and 0 bases from J, the gap between germline ends came to 9 bases.

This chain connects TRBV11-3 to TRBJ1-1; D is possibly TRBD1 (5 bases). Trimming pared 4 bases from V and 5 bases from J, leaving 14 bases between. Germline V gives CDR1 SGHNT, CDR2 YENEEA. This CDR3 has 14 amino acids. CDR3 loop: CASSWGDGTTEAFF. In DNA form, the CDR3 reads TGTGCCAGCAGCTGGGGGGACGGGACGACTGAAGCTTTCTTT.

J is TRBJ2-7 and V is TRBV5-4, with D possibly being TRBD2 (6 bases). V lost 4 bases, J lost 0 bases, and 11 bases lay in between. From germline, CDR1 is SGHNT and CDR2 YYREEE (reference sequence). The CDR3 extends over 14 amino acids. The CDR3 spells CASSRRDRSYEQYF. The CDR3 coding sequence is TGTGCCAGCAGCCGGAGGGACCGCTCCTACGAGCAGTACTTC.

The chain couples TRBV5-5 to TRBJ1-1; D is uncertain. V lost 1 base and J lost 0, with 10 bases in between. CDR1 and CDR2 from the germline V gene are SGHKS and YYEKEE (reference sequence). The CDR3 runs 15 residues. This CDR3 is CASSLMADMNTEAFF. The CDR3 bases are TGTGCCAGCAGCTTGATGGCGGATATGAACACTGAAGCTTTCTTT. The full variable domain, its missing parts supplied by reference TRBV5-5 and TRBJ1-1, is DAGVTQSPTHLIKTRGQQVTLRCSPISGHKSVSWYQQVLGQGPQFIFQYYEKEERGRGNFPDRFSARQFPNYSSELNVNALLLGDSALYLCASSLMADMNTEAFFGQGTRLTVV.

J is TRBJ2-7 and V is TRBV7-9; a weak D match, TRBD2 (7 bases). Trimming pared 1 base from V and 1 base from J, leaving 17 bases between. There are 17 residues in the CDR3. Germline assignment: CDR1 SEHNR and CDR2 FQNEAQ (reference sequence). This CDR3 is CASSLVRGAIMSYEQYF. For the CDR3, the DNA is TGTGCCAGCAGCTTAGTCCGGGGGGCCATAATGTCCTACGAGCAGTACTTC.

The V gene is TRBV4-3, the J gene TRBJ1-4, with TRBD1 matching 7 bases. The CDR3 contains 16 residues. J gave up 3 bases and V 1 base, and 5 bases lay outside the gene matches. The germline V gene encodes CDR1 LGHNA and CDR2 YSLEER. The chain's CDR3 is CASSQGHRGSNEKLFF. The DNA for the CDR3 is TGCGCCAGCAGCCAAGGCCACAGGGGCTCTAATGAAAAACTGTTTTTT.

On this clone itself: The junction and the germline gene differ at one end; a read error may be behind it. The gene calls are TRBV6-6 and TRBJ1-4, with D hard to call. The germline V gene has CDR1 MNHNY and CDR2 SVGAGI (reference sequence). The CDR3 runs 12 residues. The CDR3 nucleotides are TGTGCCAGCAGTTACTCCGGCGGGGTTCCCCAATTT. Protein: CASSYSGGVPQF.

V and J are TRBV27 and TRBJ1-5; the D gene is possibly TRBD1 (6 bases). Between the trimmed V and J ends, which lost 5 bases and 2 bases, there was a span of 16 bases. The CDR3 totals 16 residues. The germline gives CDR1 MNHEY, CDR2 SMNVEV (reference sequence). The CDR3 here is CASSPQQGGGNQPQHF. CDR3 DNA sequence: TGTGCCAGCAGTCCCCAACAGGGCGGCGGCAATCAGCCCCAGCATTTT.

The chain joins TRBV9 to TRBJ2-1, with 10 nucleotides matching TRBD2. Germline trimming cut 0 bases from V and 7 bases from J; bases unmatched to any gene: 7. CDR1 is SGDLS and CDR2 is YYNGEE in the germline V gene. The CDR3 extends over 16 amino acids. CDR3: CASSVAGSGGLNEQFF. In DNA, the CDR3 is TGTGCCAGCAGCGTAGCAGGTAGCGGGGGGTTGAATGAGCAGTTCTTC.

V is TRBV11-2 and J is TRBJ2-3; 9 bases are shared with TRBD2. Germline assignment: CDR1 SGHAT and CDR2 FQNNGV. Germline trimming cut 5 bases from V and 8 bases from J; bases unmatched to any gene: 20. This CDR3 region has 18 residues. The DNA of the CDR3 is TGTGCCAGCAGCCACCTCTTAGACTGGCGGGGGGGCCGGGGTACGCAGTATTTT. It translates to CASSHLLDWRGGRGTQYF.

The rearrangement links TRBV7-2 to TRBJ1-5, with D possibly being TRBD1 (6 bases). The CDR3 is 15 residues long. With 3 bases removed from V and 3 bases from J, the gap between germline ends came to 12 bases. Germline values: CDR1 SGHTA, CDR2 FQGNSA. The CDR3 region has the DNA TGTGCCAGCAGCTTCGCCGGACAGTACAATCAGCCCCAGCATTTT. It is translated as CASSFAGQYNQPQHF.

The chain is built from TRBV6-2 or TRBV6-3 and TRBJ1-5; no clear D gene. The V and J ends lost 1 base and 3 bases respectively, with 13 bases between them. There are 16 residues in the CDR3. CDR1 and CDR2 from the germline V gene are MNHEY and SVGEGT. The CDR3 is CASSYFPQEPNQPQHF. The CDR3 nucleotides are TGTGCCAGCAGTTACTTCCCGCAGGAACCCAATCAGCCCCAGCATTTT.

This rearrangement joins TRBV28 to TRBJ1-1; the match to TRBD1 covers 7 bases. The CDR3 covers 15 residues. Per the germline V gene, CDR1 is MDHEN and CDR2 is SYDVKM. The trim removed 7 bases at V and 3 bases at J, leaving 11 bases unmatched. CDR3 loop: CASNPPTRGHTEAFF. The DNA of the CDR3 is TGTGCCAGCAACCCTCCAACTAGGGGGCACACTGAAGCTTTCTTT.